Below, 29 T cell receptor beta chains from the same sample are listed, as sequenced in a study of T cells after yellow fever vaccination. Each CDR3 protein is one row after TCRdb ran MiXCR on the 5' RACE reads. The table shows 250,000 or so distinct CDR3 sequences, with more than 6.5% occurring only once. Sequencing used CD4+ T cells sorted from PBMCs, obtained on the day of the yellow fever booster vaccination. Receptor source: a man younger than 45 who received the YFV17D yellow fever vaccine.

A few counts support this clonotype. The rearrangement links TRBV7-2 to TRBJ1-2; D uncertain. Trimming removed 4 bases at V and 4 bases at J, with 10 bases between. Germline V CDR1 and CDR2: SGHTA, FQGNSA. This CDR3 region has 13 residues. CDR3 in DNA: TGTGCCAGCAGCTCAAAAGGAGGCTATGGCTACACCTTC. Protein: CASSSKGGYGYTF.

Many counts were recorded for this clonotype. CDR3 sequence: CSARQGEKLFF. The CDR3 region has the DNA TGCAGTGCTAGGCAGGGTGAAAAACTGTTTTTT. This rearrangement joins TRBV20-1 to TRBJ1-4, with a weak D call TRBD1 (5 bases). CDR1 is DFQATT, CDR2 SNEGSKA, per germline (reference sequence). The germline V and J ends were trimmed by 3 bases and 7 bases, with 6 bases remaining between them. The CDR3 sequence is 11 residues long.

Of note for this clonotype: Its ends do not fully match the called genes, so a read error is possible. This chain uses TRBV11-2 with TRBJ2-1, with 11 nucleotides matching TRBD2. The CDR3 spans 13 residues. Germline-derived CDR1 and CDR2 are SGHAT and FQNNGV. This CDR3 reads CASSPRGLAGGVF. In DNA, the CDR3 is TGTGCCAGCAGCCCCAGAGGACTAGCGGGCGGGGTCTTC.

V is TRBV10-3 and J is TRBJ2-1; D not resolved. This CDR3 contains 15 residues. V gave up 3 bases and J gave up 8 bases, with 17 bases separating them. Looked up from germline, CDR1 is ENHRY and CDR2 is SYGVKD. This CDR3 reads CAISEANSFPDEQFF. The CDR3 region has the DNA TGTGCCATCAGTGAAGCTAATAGTTTCCCGGATGAGCAGTTCTTC.

This clonotype was counted ten times or more. The J gene is TRBJ2-1, the V gene TRBV12-3 or TRBV12-4, with a weak D call TRBD1 (6 bases). There are 13 residues in the CDR3. The V gene lost 7 bases and the J gene lost 5 bases, with 12 bases spanning the gap. CDR3: CASIRRTDNEQFF. DNA of the CDR3: TGTGCCAGCATCCGACGGACAGACAATGAGCAGTTCTTC.

This clonotype was observed many times. The chain carries TRBV20-1 and TRBJ1-5; 8 nucleotides match TRBD1. Germline CDR1 is DFQATT and CDR2 is SNEGSKA (reference sequence). Trimming took 3 bases from V and 0 from J; bases not matched to a gene: 13. The CDR3 contains 18 residues. Here the CDR3 DNA reads TGCAGTGCTAGCCCCGTCGGACAGGGCTTGGATAGCAATCAGCCCCAGCATTTT. It codes for CSASPVGQGLDSNQPQHF.

This clonotype was found a few times. The genes are TRBV28 and TRBJ1-2; the match to TRBD1 covers 7 bases. Germline trimming cut 5 bases from V and 4 bases from J; bases unmatched to any gene: 16. Germline CDR1 reads MDHEN; CDR2 reads SYDVKM. The CDR3 runs to 17 residues. CDR3 in amino acids: CASSLRDRKPQSYGYTF. In DNA, the CDR3 is TGTGCCAGCAGTCTCCGGGACAGAAAGCCCCAGAGCTATGGCTACACCTTC.

The chain has TRBV3-1 and TRBJ2-2; a possible D gene is TRBD2 (6 bases). Trimming left V 4 bases short and J 4 bases short, with 16 bases between. The CDR3 runs to 16 residues. The V gene's germline CDR1 is LGHDT and CDR2 YNNKEL (reference sequence). Here the CDR3 DNA reads TGTGCCAGCAGCCCAACGCGGGGATCGGGCACCGGGGAGCTGTTTTTT. Protein: CASSPTRGSGTGELFF.

In DNA, the CDR3 is TGTGCCAGCGGGGCCAATAAGGGGGGGTCTGGGGCCAACGTCCTGACTTTC. Translated: CASGANKGGSGANVLTF. The chain carries TRBV12-3 or TRBV12-4 and TRBJ2-6; weak D call: TRBD2 (7 bases). This CDR3 comprises 17 residues. V was shortened by 8 bases and J by 1 base, with 18 bases between the two germline ends.

This clonotype came up many times. The chain has TRBV5-1 and TRBJ2-5; 7 bases agree with TRBD2. The V segment lost 0 bases and the J segment 2 bases; nucleotides outside the gene matches: 7. This CDR3 is 16 amino acids long. The V gene's germline CDR1 is SGHRS and CDR2 YFSETQ. The CDR3 sequence: CASSLVGVGGQETQYF. CDR3 nucleotide sequence: TGCGCCAGCAGCTTGGTCGGGGTCGGGGGGCAAGAGACCCAGTACTTC. Filled out from reference TRBV5-1 and TRBJ2-5, the complete variable domain reads KAGVTQTPRYLIKTRGQQVTLSCSPISGHRSVSWYQQTPGQGLQFLFEYFSETQRNKGNFPGRFSGRQFSNSRSEMNVSTLELGDSALYLCASSLVGVGGQETQYFGPGTRLLVL.

V is TRBV29-1 and J is TRBJ2-5; TRBD1 matches 9 bases. Germline V gives CDR1 SQVTM, CDR2 ANQGSEA. Unmatched junction bases numbered 12, after V lost 0 bases and J lost 4 bases. CDR3 length equals 17 residues. CDR3 in amino acids: CSVEDMRDREFRETQYF. CDR3 nucleotide sequence: TGCAGCGTTGAAGATATGCGGGACAGGGAGTTCCGAGAGACCCAGTACTTC.

This clonotype was seen only a few times. This rearrangement joins TRBV4-3 to TRBJ1-3; 8 positions match TRBD1. With 1 base clipped from V and 0 bases from J, the junction kept 8 bases outside the gene matches. Germline V gene data show CDR1 as LGHNA and CDR2 as YSLEER. The CDR3 totals 18 residues. The CDR3 bases are TGCGCCAGCAGCCAAGCGCCGCTAACAGGGGGCTCTGGAAACACCATATATTTT. This translates into CASSQAPLTGGSGNTIYF.

This clonotype appeared a few times. The rearrangement uses TRBV9 and TRBJ2-3; 7 bases align to TRBD2. Germline CDR1 and CDR2: SGDLS and YYNGEE. The CDR3 runs to 15 residues. V was pared by 6 bases and J by 5 bases, with 12 bases of the junction left unmatched. The chain's CDR3 is CASTNTGGVGDTQYF. CDR3 DNA sequence: TGTGCCAGCACCAACACGGGGGGAGTGGGAGATACGCAGTATTTT.

The rearrangement joins TRBV7-2 to TRBJ2-1; a weak D match, TRBD1 (5 bases). V was shortened by 2 bases and J by 3 bases, with 14 bases between the two germline ends. The CDR3 extends over 16 amino acids. Germline assignment: CDR1 SGHTA and CDR2 FQGNSA. CDR3 amino acids: CASSLQGGALYNEQFF. Written as DNA, the CDR3 is TGTGCCAGCAGCTTACAGGGCGGAGCCCTCTACAATGAGCAGTTCTTC. Drawing the rest from reference TRBV7-2 and TRBJ2-1, the complete variable domain is GAGVSQSPSNKVTEKGKDVELRCDPISGHTALYWYRQSLGQGLEFLIYFQGNSAPDKSGLPSDRFSAERTGGSVSTLTIQRTQQEDSAVYLCASSLQGGALYNEQFFGPGTRLTVL.

This clonotype was recorded a few times. The chain recombines TRBV12-3 or TRBV12-4 with TRBJ2-5; D tentatively reads TRBD1 or TRBD2 (5 bases each). V lost 7 bases to trimming and J lost 5 bases, with 20 bases between them. The length of the CDR3 is 15 residues. CDR3 in amino acids: CASTFSGTRAETQYF. The CDR3 nucleotides read TGTGCCAGCACCTTCTCCGGGACGAGGGCCGAGACCCAGTACTTC.

This clonotype was seen repeatedly, ten times or more. The chain is built from TRBV5-1 and TRBJ2-7, with TRBD2 matching over 13 bases. The CDR3 is made up of 15 amino acids. Germline-derived CDR1 and CDR2 are SGHRS and YFSETQ. V gave up 4 bases and J gave up 6 bases; unmatched junction bases: 7. DNA of the CDR3: TGCGCCAGCAGCCCATCCGGGACTAGCGGGATCGAGCAGTACTTC. Its protein is CASSPSGTSGIEQYF.

The rearrangement joins TRBV25-1 to TRBJ1-6, with D possibly TRBD1 on 6 matching bases. Looked up from germline, CDR1 is MGHDK and CDR2 is SYGVNS. The CDR3 is made up of 14 amino acids. Trimming cost V 3 bases and J 5 bases, with 8 bases left between them. In DNA, the CDR3 is TGTGCCAGCAGTGAGGGGGCGGATAATTCACCCCTCCACTTT. Its translation is CASSEGADNSPLHF.

This clonotype was seen many times. The chain couples TRBV7-9 to TRBJ2-7; D call uncertain. V lost 6 bases to trimming and J lost 0 bases, with 15 bases between them. This CDR3 spans 15 amino acids. In germline, CDR1 is SEHNR, CDR2 FQNEAQ (reference sequence). The CDR3 protein is CASSSGGRSSYEQYF. In DNA form, the CDR3 reads TGTGCCAGCAGTTCCGGCGGCAGGAGCTCCTACGAGCAGTACTTC.

There are a few counts of this clonotype. V and J are TRBV28 and TRBJ2-7; no clear D gene. Germline CDR1 is MDHEN and CDR2 is SYDVKM. The V end was cut by 4 bases, the J end by 0 bases, with 16 bases between. This CDR3 contains 16 residues. The CDR3 here is CASSSGSHRLSYEQYF. In nucleotides, the CDR3 is TGTGCCAGCAGTTCTGGGTCCCATAGGCTCTCCTACGAGCAGTACTTC.

There are many counts of this clonotype. The genes are TRBV7-2 and TRBJ1-4; tentative D call: TRBD1 (6 bases). This CDR3 is 15 amino acids long. Trimming took 4 bases from V and 3 from J, leaving 12 bases between them. Germline V gives CDR1 SGHTA, CDR2 FQGNSA. Here the CDR3 DNA reads TGTGCCAGCAGCTCCTCGGGGGCAGCTAATGAAAAACTGTTTTTT. Protein sequence: CASSSSGAANEKLFF.

V and J are TRBV5-1 and TRBJ2-7; the D gene is possibly TRBD1 (6 bases). CDR1 is SGHRS, CDR2 YFSETQ, per germline. This CDR3 is 13 amino acids long. V was trimmed by 7 bases and J by 3 bases, leaving 14 bases between them. This CDR3 reads CASATTGDYEQYF. CDR3 nucleotides: TGCGCCAGCGCCACGACAGGTGACTACGAGCAGTACTTC. Full variable domain (rest looked up from reference TRBV5-1 and TRBJ2-7): KAGVTQTPRYLIKTRGQQVTLSCSPISGHRSVSWYQQTPGQGLQFLFEYFSETQRNKGNFPGRFSGRQFSNSRSEMNVSTLELGDSALYLCASATTGDYEQYFGPGTRLTVT.

The gene calls are TRBV10-2 and TRBJ1-1, with no clear D. CDR3 length: 14 residues. V shed 7 bases and J shed 1 base, with 13 bases lying between them. Per the germline V gene, CDR1 is WSHSY and CDR2 is SAAADI. CDR3 protein: CASTQSDKNTEAFF. The CDR3 bases are TGCGCCAGCACCCAATCAGACAAGAACACTGAAGCTTTCTTT.

This clonotype was detected only a few times. The chain joins TRBV4-3 to TRBJ2-1, with D uncertain. Germline CDR1 is LGHNA and CDR2 is YSLEER. This CDR3 spans 14 amino acids. V was pared by 2 bases and J by 5 bases, with 10 bases between. CDR3 nucleotides: TGCGCCAGCAGCCAAACCAGACGGGACAATGAGCAGTTCTTC. Translating gives CASSQTRRDNEQFF.

This clonotype was detected many times. The chain links TRBV28 to TRBJ2-1, with 9 bases fitting TRBD2. Germline V CDR1 and CDR2: MDHEN, SYDVKM. This CDR3 contains 16 residues. Trimming at V came to 6 bases and at J to 2 bases, leaving 8 bases not matched to a gene. This CDR3 reads CASRSTTSGPYNEQFF. The CDR3 coding sequence is TGTGCCAGCAGGTCAACGACTAGCGGCCCCTACAATGAGCAGTTCTTC.

This clonotype was detected many times. The V gene is TRBV20-1, the J gene TRBJ2-3; tentative D call: TRBD2 (5 bases). The V end was cut by 6 bases, the J end by 3 bases, with 16 bases between. Per the germline V gene, CDR1 is DFQATT and CDR2 is SNEGSKA (reference sequence). This CDR3 has 14 residues. The CDR3: CSASFEGETDTQYF. The CDR3 bases are TGCAGTGCCTCTTTCGAGGGTGAAACAGATACGCAGTATTTT.

This clonotype has only a few counts. V and J are TRBV5-1 and TRBJ2-7; 10 bases are a match to TRBD1. V lost 4 bases and J lost 7; bases outside the gene matches: 11. Germline CDR1 and CDR2: SGHRS and YFSETQ. There are 15 residues in the CDR3. CDR3 sequence reads: CASSTGQGRLGEQYF. In nucleotides, the CDR3 is TGCGCCAGCAGCACGGGACAGGGGCGCCTCGGGGAGCAGTACTTC.

This clonotype came up many times. The J gene is TRBJ2-2, the V gene TRBV14; tentative D call: TRBD2 (5 bases). CDR3 size: 15 residues. V was trimmed by 4 bases and J by 2 bases, leaving 11 bases between them. Germline V lookup: CDR1 SGHDN, CDR2 FVKESK. CDR3 amino acids: CASSPRTANTGELFF. DNA for the CDR3: TGTGCCAGCAGCCCTCGGACTGCCAACACCGGGGAGCTGTTTTTT.

This clonotype was seen a handful of times. The rearrangement links TRBV5-1 to TRBJ1-6; D gene unclear. Per germline, CDR1 SGHRS and CDR2 YFSETQ. The CDR3 length is 13 residues. V shed 0 bases and J shed 7 bases, with 5 bases lying between them. DNA for the CDR3: TGCGCCAGCAGCTTGGCCCAGAATTCACCCCTCCACTTT. Translated: CASSLAQNSPLHF. Using reference TRBV5-1 and TRBJ1-6 for the parts outside the CDR3, the full variable domain is KAGVTQTPRYLIKTRGQQVTLSCSPISGHRSVSWYQQTPGQGLQFLFEYFSETQRNKGNFPGRFSGRQFSNSRSEMNVSTLELGDSALYLCASSLAQNSPLHFGNGTRLTVT.

The J gene is TRBJ2-1, the V gene TRBV19, with TRBD2 identical over 10 bases. With V trimmed by 7 bases and J by 8 bases, 14 bases remained unmatched. The V gene's germline CDR1 is LNHDA and CDR2 SQIVND (reference sequence). This CDR3 region has 16 residues. The DNA for the CDR3 is TGTGCCAGTACCTCGAGGCTAGCGGGAGATGGGGATGAGCAGTTCTTC. As protein: CASTSRLAGDGDEQFF.